These T cell receptor beta chains were read from a single sample in a study of PD-1 blockade in classical Hodgkin lymphoma. The assay was immunoSEQ multiplex PCR, and TCRdb's table has in-frame clones only and misses some. This sample has 20,000 to 25,000 clones, with more than 65% found just once. This specimen consisted of peripheral blood mononuclear cells (PBMCs), obtained before the fourth cycle of nivolumab. All receptors derive from a human donor with classical Hodgkin lymphoma. CDR3s include the opening cysteine and the closing phenylalanine or tryptophan. The order of the fields is CDR3 length, V gene, J gene, D gene, clone size, CDR3 protein, CDR3 DNA. D genes are given only for firm matches. Part of the rows lack a size; the others show once, few, many or a class for expanded clones.

16	TRBV9	TRBJ2-6	TRBD1	NA	CASSVTTGVGANVLTF	TGTGCCAGCAGCGTTACAACAGGGGTTGGGGCCAACGTCCTGACTTTC
15	TRBV11-3	TRBJ2-2	NA	once	CASSPITGNTGELFF	TGTGCCAGCAGCCCGATCACGGGGAACACCGGGGAGCTGTTTTTT
16	TRBV10-1	TRBJ2-1	TRBD2	NA	CASSESAAAGDNEQFF	TGCGCCAGCAGTGAGTCAGCCGCAGCGGGAGACAATGAGCAGTTCTTC
14	TRBV5-5	TRBJ2-2	NA	NA	CASSLGGNTGELFF	TGTGCCAGCAGCTTGGGGGGAAACACCGGGGAGCTGTTTTTT
11	TRBV30	TRBJ1-2	NA	NA	CAWKRGTGYTF	TGTGCCTGGAAGAGGGGGACTGGCTACACCTTC
18	TRBV7-8	TRBJ1-5	TRBD1	NA	CASSLRGGQGTSHQPQHF	TGTGCCAGCAGCTTAAGAGGAGGACAGGGCACGTCTCATCAGCCCCAGCATTTT
13	TRBV27	TRBJ1-1	NA	NA	CASKDKGDTEAFF	TGTGCCAGCAAGGATAAGGGGGACACTGAAGCTTTCTTT
13	TRBV5-1	TRBJ1-5	NA	NA	CASSLGSNQPQHF	TGCGCCAGCAGCTTGGGGAGCAATCAGCCCCAGCATTTT
19	TRBV5-1	TRBJ1-3	NA	NA	CASSLTGGPLLSSGNTIYF	TGCGCCAGCAGCTTGACAGGCGGGCCCCTTCTGAGCTCTGGAAACACCATATATTTT
15	TRBV5-1	TRBJ1-1	TRBD1	NA	CASSLTGEPNTEAFF	TGCGCCAGCAGCTTGACAGGGGAACCGAACACTGAAGCTTTCTTT
16	TRBV5-1	TRBJ2-2	TRBD2	NA	CASSSTSGTNTGELFF	TGCGCCAGCAGCTCGACTAGCGGGACGAACACCGGGGAGCTGTTTTTT
16	TRBV14	TRBJ1-2	NA	NA	CASSRGPGTPSYGYTF	TGTGCCAGCAGCCGGGGACCAGGGACCCCCTCCTATGGCTACACCTTC
14	TRBV2	TRBJ1-2	NA	few	CASSEGSVLNGYTF	TGTGCCAGCAGTGAAGGTTCAGTGCTGAATGGCTACACCTTC
15	TRBV15	TRBJ2-5	TRBD1	NA	CATSREGQGEETQYF	TGTGCCACCAGCAGGGAGGGACAGGGTGAAGAGACCCAGTACTTC
14	TRBV7-9	TRBJ1-4	NA	NA	CASSLGAVSEKLFF	TGTGCCAGCAGCCTAGGCGCGGTTTCTGAAAAACTGTTTTTT
16	TRBV19	TRBJ2-3	NA	NA	CASSTPYGGNTDTQYF	TGTGCCAGTAGTACTCCGTACGGGGGAAACACAGATACGCAGTATTTT
13	TRBV2	TRBJ1-1	NA	NA	CASSESRALWAFF	TGTGCCAGCAGTGAATCAAGGGCCCTGTGGGCTTTCTTT
14	TRBV28	TRBJ1-2	TRBD1	NA	CASSFTGGNYGYTF	TGTGCCAGCAGTTTTACAGGGGGAAACTATGGCTACACCTTC
13	TRBV29-1	TRBJ2-5	TRBD2	NA	CSVSTSGGETQYF	TGCAGCGTCTCGACTAGCGGGGGTGAGACCCAGTACTTC
13	TRBV30	TRBJ1-5	TRBD1	few	CAWQDRGNQPQHF	TGTGCCTGGCAGGACAGGGGGAATCAGCCCCAGCATTTT
14	TRBV5-1	TRBJ2-7	TRBD1	NA	CASARDRGSYEQYF	TGCGCCAGCGCCCGGGACAGGGGGTCCTACGAGCAGTACTTC
13	TRBV28	TRBJ2-1	TRBD2	NA	CASSFSRGDEQFF	TGTGCCAGCAGTTTTTCCCGGGGGGATGAGCAGTTCTTC
11	TRBV14	TRBJ2-7	TRBD1	NA	CASSQQGEQYF	TGTGCCAGCAGTCAACAGGGGGAGCAGTACTTC
15	TRBV7-9	TRBJ2-2	NA	medium-sized	CASSLAGPDTGELFF	TGTGCCAGCAGCTTAGCAGGGCCGGACACCGGGGAGCTGTTTTTT
15	TRBV2	TRBJ1-5	TRBD1	NA	CASSERAGGTQPQHF	TGTGCCAGCAGTGAAAGGGCAGGGGGCACTCAGCCCCAGCATTTT
13	TRBV11-2	TRBJ2-7	NA	NA	CASSLESFGEQYF	TGTGCCAGCAGCTTAGAAAGTTTCGGGGAGCAGTACTTC
15	TRBV14	TRBJ2-7	TRBD1	NA	CASSFTGTGRDEQYF	TGTGCCAGCAGTTTCACCGGGACAGGGAGGGACGAGCAGTACTTC
14	TRBV27	TRBJ1-1	NA	few	CASSSPGPGTEAFF	TGTGCCAGCAGTTCTCCTGGACCAGGCACTGAAGCTTTCTTT
17	TRBV11-3	TRBJ2-3	TRBD2	NA	CASSLLAGETSTDTQYF	TGTGCCAGCAGCTTGCTAGCGGGGGAGACTAGCACAGATACGCAGTATTTT
11	TRBV6-5	TRBJ2-7	NA	NA	CASSYQGEQYF	TGTGCCAGCAGTTACCAGGGGGAGCAGTACTTC
13	TRBV7-7	TRBJ2-3	NA	NA	CASSFVRSDTQYF	TGTGCCAGCAGCTTCGTCAGGTCAGATACGCAGTATTTT